These T cell receptor beta chains were read from a single sample in a study of blood T cell repertoires in COVID-19. Here immunoSEQ multiplex PCR was the method, and the copy in TCRdb shows in-frame clones only, minus some. Counted here are more than 150,000 clones, approximately 86% occurring once; the ten biggest clones make up more than 0.75%. Sequencing input: peripheral blood. These receptors originate from a man aged 18 to 35 with acute or convalescent COVID-19. The CDR3 runs from the conserved cysteine through the conserved F or W. D genes are given only for firm matches. The size field is filled for only some rows; it gives once, few, many or a size class.

d_gene	v_gene	j_gene	abundance	CDR3nt	CDR3aa
.	TRBV10-1	TRBJ2-2	few	TGCGCCAGCAATCGGGACAAACACACCGGGGAGCTGTTTTTT	CASNRDKHTGELFF
TRBD1	TRBV7-9	TRBJ2-2	.	TGTGCCAGCATCACTCCATACAGCGGGACAGGGGGCACCGGGGAGCTGTTTTTT	CASITPYSGTGGTGELFF
.	TRBV7-9	TRBJ1-2	.	TGTGCCAGCAGCAAGGACGGGGCTAACTATGGCTACACCTTC	CASSKDGANYGYTF
.	TRBV20-1	TRBJ1-5	.	TGCAGTGCTTGTGGGAGCAGCAATCAGCCCCAGCATTTT	CSACGSSNQPQHF
TRBD2	TRBV24-1	TRBJ2-1	.	TGTGCCACCAGTGACACAACTAGCGGGGGATCCTACAATGAGCAGTTCTTC	CATSDTTSGGSYNEQFF
TRBD2	TRBV7-8	TRBJ2-7	.	TGTGCCAGCAGCTTAAGCGGGAGTTCATACGAGCAGTACTTC	CASSLSGSSYEQYF
TRBD2	TRBV7-3	TRBJ2-2	.	TGTGCCAGCAGCTTAGGACTAGCGGGGGACACCGGGGAGCTGTTTTTT	CASSLGLAGDTGELFF
.	TRBV6-5	TRBJ1-4	.	TGTGCCACCATGTTACAGGGTGGTGAAAAACTGTTTTTT	CATMLQGGEKLFF
.	TRBV7-9	TRBJ1-3	.	TGTGCCAGCAGCCCCGCTCGCGCGGGGAAAGGAAACACCATATATTTT	CASSPARAGKGNTIYF
.	TRBV19	TRBJ1-5	.	TGTGCCAGTAGTTTACAGGGCATTAGCAATCAGCCCCAGCATTTT	CASSLQGISNQPQHF
.	TRBV20-1	TRBJ2-3	.	TGCAGTGCCACAGCAGATACGCAGTATTTT	CSATADTQYF
TRBD1	TRBV2	TRBJ1-4	.	TGTGCCAGCAGTGAAAGGACAGGAAATGAAAAACTGTTTTTT	CASSERTGNEKLFF
TRBD1	TRBV19	TRBJ1-2	.	TGTGCCAGTAGTTCCTGGGACAGTTATGGCTACACCTTC	CASSSWDSYGYTF
.	TRBV18	TRBJ1-1	.	TGTGCCAGCTCACCACTCGCAGGGAACACTGAAGCTTTCTTT	CASSPLAGNTEAFF
TRBD1	TRBV27	TRBJ1-2	.	TGTGCCAGCAGTCCCGGGGACAGTTATGGCTACACCTTC	CASSPGDSYGYTF
TRBD1	TRBV7-3	TRBJ2-5	.	TGTGCCAGCAGCTTAAGGCAGGGGGCAGGGGAGACCCAGTACTTC	CASSLRQGAGETQYF
.	TRBV11-2	TRBJ2-5	.	TGTGCCAGCAGCTTAGACGAGGTTACGGAGACCCAGTACTTC	CASSLDEVTETQYF
TRBD1	TRBV30	TRBJ2-7	.	TGTGCCTGGACCCGGGACAGTTCCTACGAGCAGTACTTC	CAWTRDSSYEQYF
.	TRBV30	TRBJ2-5	.	TGTGCCTGGGCAAGACAGCCCCAAGAGACCCAGTACTTC	CAWARQPQETQYF
.	TRBV30	TRBJ1-6	.	TGTGCCTGGAGTCTCGACAGTAATTCACCCCTCCACTTT	CAWSLDSNSPLHF
.	TRBV6-5	TRBJ2-2	.	TGTGCCAGCAGTCGGGGTATAGACACCGGGGAGCTGTTTTTT	CASSRGIDTGELFF
TRBD2	TRBV7-3	TRBJ2-6	.	TGTGCCAGCAGCTTAACACTAGCGGGGGGCCCTGGGGCCAACGTCCTGACTTTC	CASSLTLAGGPGANVLTF
TRBD2	TRBV7-9	TRBJ2-5	.	TGTGCCAGCAGCCAAGGACTAGCGACAGAGACCCAGTACTTC	CASSQGLATETQYF
TRBD1	TRBV28	TRBJ1-1	.	TGTGCCAGCAGTTCTCGACAGGGGGCCCACACTGAAGCTTTCTTT	CASSSRQGAHTEAFF
TRBD2	TRBV5-4	TRBJ2-1	.	TGTGCCAGCAGCTCCGGGACTAGCATTCCCGATGAGCAGTTCTTC	CASSSGTSIPDEQFF
.	TRBV6-5	TRBJ1-4	.	TGTGCCAGCAGCCCAAGACGGACTTCTAATGAAAAACTGTTTTTT	CASSPRRTSNEKLFF
TRBD2	TRBV6-5	TRBJ2-3	.	TGTGCCAGCAGTTACGAGCGGGGGGGCCTAGATACGCAGTATTTT	CASSYERGGLDTQYF
.	TRBV7-9	TRBJ1-4	.	TGTGCCAGCAGCTCGACAGACATTAATGAAAAACTGTTTTTT	CASSSTDINEKLFF
.	TRBV9	TRBJ1-1	.	TGTGCCAGCAGCGAATCAGGGGTGAACACTGAAGCTTTCTTT	CASSESGVNTEAFF
TRBD1	TRBV30	TRBJ1-5	.	TGTGCCTGGAGTTGGGGACAGGGAGGTGATAATCAGCCCCAGCATTTT	CAWSWGQGGDNQPQHF
.	TRBV3-1/TRBV3-2	TRBJ2-3	.	TGTGCCAGCAGCCCCCTTTCCAGCGCCCCCACGTATTTT	CASSPLSSAPTYF
TRBD1	TRBV2	TRBJ1-6	few	TGTGCCAGCAGTGCTAGACAGGGGAAGGGGAATTCACCCCTCCACTTT	CASSARQGKGNSPLHF
TRBD1	TRBV5-1	TRBJ2-1	.	TGCGCCAGCAGCTTGGCCGGGACAGACTACAATGAGCAGTTCTTC	CASSLAGTDYNEQFF
TRBD1	TRBV18	TRBJ1-2	.	TGTGCCAGCTCACTGGACAGGATCTATGGCTACACCTTC	CASSLDRIYGYTF
.	TRBV7-8	TRBJ1-2	.	TGTGCCAGCAGCGGCGGGATGGCACATGGTGGCTACACCTTC	CASSGGMAHGGYTF
TRBD2	TRBV11-2	TRBJ2-5	.	TGTGCCAGCAGCACGACTCTAGCGGGGGGCCCGGAGGCCCAGTACTTC	CASSTTLAGGPEAQYF
TRBD1	TRBV15	TRBJ2-7	.	TGTGCCACCAGCAGAGGAAGGGGGCTGGAGTACGAGCAGTACTTC	CATSRGRGLEYEQYF
.	TRBV3-1/TRBV3-2	TRBJ2-1	.	TGTGCCAGCAGCCAAGATCTTGAACGGGATGAGCAGTTCTTC	CASSQDLERDEQFF
TRBD1	TRBV27	TRBJ1-5	.	TGTGCCAGCAAATCACTAGGACAGGGGTATCAGCCCCAGCATTTT	CASKSLGQGYQPQHF
.	TRBV19	TRBJ1-3	.	TGTGCCAGTAGTGACTTACGAAACTCTGGAAACACCATATATTTT	CASSDLRNSGNTIYF
.	TRBV7-9	TRBJ1-4	.	TGTGCCAGCAGCCCCACGGTTAATAATGAAAAACTGTTTTTT	CASSPTVNNEKLFF
.	TRBV5-1	TRBJ2-5	.	TGCGCCAGCAGCCCCGGGTCAGAAGAGACCCAGTACTTC	CASSPGSEETQYF
.	TRBV30	TRBJ1-1	.	TGTGCCTGGGCCACAGGTGTAAGTACTGAAGCTTTCTTT	CAWATGVSTEAFF
.	TRBV5-5	TRBJ1-3	.	TGTGCCAGCAGCTTGGTGCGGTCAACAGGACGGCACACCATATATTTT	CASSLVRSTGRHTIYF
.	TRBV5-1	TRBJ1-1	once	TGCGCCAGCACCGGAACAGCTGCTGAAGCTTTCTTT	CASTGTAAEAFF
TRBD1	TRBV12-3/TRBV12-4	TRBJ1-5	.	TGTGCCAGCACCTTGGGACAGGGCGGTAAGCATTTT	CASTLGQGGKHF
TRBD1	TRBV19	TRBJ1-2	once	TGTGCCAGTAGTATGGGACAGCTGAGCTATGGCTACACCTTC	CASSMGQLSYGYTF
.	TRBV2	TRBJ1-4	.	TGTGCCAGCGGCAGGGGCGCAACTAATGAAAAACTGTTTTTT	CASGRGATNEKLFF
.	TRBV7-3	TRBJ1-1	few	TGTGCCAGCAGCGCCGGCACTGAAGCTTTCTTT	CASSAGTEAFF
TRBD1	TRBV7-3	TRBJ2-5	.	TGTGCCAGCAGCTCCACAGGGGGCTTGGAGACCCAGTACTTC	CASSSTGGLETQYF
.	TRBV5-6	TRBJ2-3	.	TGTGCCAGCAGCTTCATCACAGATACGCAGTATTTT	CASSFITDTQYF